What follows describes a single T cell receptor beta chain. Its antigen is still unknown. The CD4+ fraction was divided into a CD45RA+ naive subset and a CD45RA-negative memory subset. This record comes from a study of shared clonotypes between healthy human individuals. On the study more broadly: Serving as donors were a couple of women and a few men, whose ages spanned 18 to 49. Notes on the study in general: With a handful of donors compared, 4% to 5% of naive CD4 clonotypes were shared.

TCRdb keeps only in-frame clones here, not all; method: immunoSEQ multiplex PCR. The top ten clones hold roughly 0.07% of a sample with approximately 180,000 clones, approximately 95% of them seen once. Trimming cost V 5 bases and J 6 bases, with 6 bases left between them. The CDR3 runs 11 residues. In germline, CDR1 is SGHVS, CDR2 FNYEAQ. The clonotype comes from a woman aged 25 to 39 in good health. This rearrangement joins TRBV7-6 to TRBJ2-3; no firm D call. Sequenced input: naive CD4+ T cells sorted from blood. As to subset: CD45RA+ positively selected. The CDR3 region has the DNA TGTGCCAGCAGCCTACGGGATACGCAGTATTTT. This sequence encodes CASSLRDTQYF. Filled out from reference TRBV7-6 and TRBJ2-3, the complete variable domain reads GAGVSQSPRYKVTKRGQDVALRCDPISGHVSLYWYRQALGQGPEFLTYFNYEAQQDKSGLPNDRFSAERPEGSISTLTIQRTEQRDSAMYRCASSLRDTQYFGPGTRLTVL.